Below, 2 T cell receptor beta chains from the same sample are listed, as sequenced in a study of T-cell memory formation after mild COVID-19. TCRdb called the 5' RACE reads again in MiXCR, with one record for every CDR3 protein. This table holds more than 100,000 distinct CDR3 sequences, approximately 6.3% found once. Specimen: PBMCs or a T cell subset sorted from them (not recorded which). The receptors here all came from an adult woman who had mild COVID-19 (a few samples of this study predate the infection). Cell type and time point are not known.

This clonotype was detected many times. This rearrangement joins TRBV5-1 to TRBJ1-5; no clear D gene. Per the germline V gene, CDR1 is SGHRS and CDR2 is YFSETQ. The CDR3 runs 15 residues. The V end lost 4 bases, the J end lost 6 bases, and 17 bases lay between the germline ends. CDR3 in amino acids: CASSLSDPTGQPQHF. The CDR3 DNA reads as TGCGCCAGCAGCCTAAGTGACCCGACGGGTCAGCCCCAGCATTTT.

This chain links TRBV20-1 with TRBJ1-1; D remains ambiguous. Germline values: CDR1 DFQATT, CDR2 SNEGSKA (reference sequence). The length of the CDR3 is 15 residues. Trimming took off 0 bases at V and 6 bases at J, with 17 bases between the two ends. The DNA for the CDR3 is TGCAGTGCTAGAGACGCTTTAGGGCCCAAGGCTGAAGCTTTCTTT. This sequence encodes CSARDALGPKAEAFF.